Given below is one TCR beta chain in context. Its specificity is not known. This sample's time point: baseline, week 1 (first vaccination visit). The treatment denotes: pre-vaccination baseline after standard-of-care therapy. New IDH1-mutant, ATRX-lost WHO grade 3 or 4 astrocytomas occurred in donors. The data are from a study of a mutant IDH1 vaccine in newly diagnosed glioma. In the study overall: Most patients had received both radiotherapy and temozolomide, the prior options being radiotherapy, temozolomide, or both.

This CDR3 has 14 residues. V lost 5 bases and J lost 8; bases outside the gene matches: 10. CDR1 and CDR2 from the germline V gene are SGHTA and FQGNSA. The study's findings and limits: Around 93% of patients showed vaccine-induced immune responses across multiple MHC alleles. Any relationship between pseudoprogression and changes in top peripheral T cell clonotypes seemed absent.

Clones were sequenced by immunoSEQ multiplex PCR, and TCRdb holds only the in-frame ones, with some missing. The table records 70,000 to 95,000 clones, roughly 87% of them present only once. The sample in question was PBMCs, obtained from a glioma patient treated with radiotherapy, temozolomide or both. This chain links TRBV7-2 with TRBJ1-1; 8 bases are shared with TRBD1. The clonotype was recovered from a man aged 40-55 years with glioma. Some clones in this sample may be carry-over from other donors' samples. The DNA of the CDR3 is TGTGCCAGCAGCCTAAGAACAGGGGGTTGGGAAGCTTTCTTT. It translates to CASSLRTGGWEAFF.